This TCR beta chain was identified during a study of T cell changes during pregnancy in multiple sclerosis (dated by TCRdb to the late 2010s). Study-wide context: In women with multiple sclerosis, the researchers looked at how the T cell repertoire shifted as pregnancy progressed.

V and J are trimmed by 4 bases and 3 bases, and the gene matches miss 11 bases of the junction. CDR1 and CDR2, per the germline V gene, are SGHDT and YYEEEE. The CDR3, cysteine through phenylalanine, is 16 amino acids long. The retained sequence is limited to the CDR3, 48 bases, with the frame set at the first base. Notes on this clone: Which antigen it targets is not known. Per-base qualities were not stored, and no clone one base away is much larger.

Libraries came from the immunoSEQ multiplex PCR assay. TCRdb re-hosts the immuneACCESS table, in-frame sequences only. Its copies lack some clones; in the studies checked, an unresolved V gene accounts for under half of them, and the cause for the rest is not known. A total of tens of thousands of clones appear in this sample, more than 85% of them only once. Of the sample, about 0.38% is held by the ten largest clones. This material consisted of CD4+ T cells from peripheral blood mononuclear cells, taken in the third trimester of pregnancy. This sequence was found in a female donor with multiple sclerosis, enrolled in a pregnancy study. This chain is built from TRBV5-6 and TRBJ2-3, with 7 junctional bases fitting TRBD1. In nucleotides, the sequence is TGTGCCAGCAGCCAGCCGGGACAGCTGGCTACAGATACGCAGTATTTT. The encoded protein is CASSQPGQLATDTQYF.